Listed below are T cell receptor beta chains from one sample, sequenced in a study of T cell repertoires in breast cancer. TCRdb re-called the emulsion pairing reads through MiXCR, storing one row per CDR3 protein. The sample has roughly 40,000 distinct CDR3 sequences, 45% to 55% seen once; the top ten hold 60%. The source material was CD8+ T cells. These receptors were obtained from a pool of human donors with breast cancer or a healthy control (not recorded which). The CDR3 runs from the conserved cysteine through the conserved F or W. The D gene is left open where the match is weak. For some rows the clone size is stated as once, few or many, or as a class when expanded; others skip it.

abundance: many
v_gene: TRBV7-2
d_gene: -
j_gene: TRBJ2-3
CDR3nt: TGTGCCAGCAGCTTATCCCGTCCACAGGGTACGCAGTATTTT
CDR3aa: CASSLSRPQGTQYF

abundance: few
v_gene: TRBV28
d_gene: -
j_gene: TRBJ1-4
CDR3nt: TGTGCCAGCATCTCCCCCGGGGCAGCTAATGAAAAACTGTTTTTT
CDR3aa: CASISPGAANEKLFF

abundance: -
v_gene: TRBV29-1
d_gene: TRBD1
j_gene: TRBJ1-2
CDR3nt: TGCAGCGTTGAAAGGGACAGGGTTCGCTACACCTTC
CDR3aa: CSVERDRVRYTF

abundance: many
v_gene: TRBV6-1
d_gene: -
j_gene: TRBJ1-5
CDR3nt: TGTGCCGTCGAGGGACAGCATTTT
CDR3aa: CAVEGQHF

abundance: many
v_gene: TRBV2
d_gene: TRBD2
j_gene: TRBJ2-1
CDR3nt: TGTGCCAGCAGTGGCCAGTCTAGCGGGATTTTCAATGAGCAGTTCTTC
CDR3aa: CASSGQSSGIFNEQFF

abundance: -
v_gene: TRBV20-1
d_gene: TRBD1
j_gene: TRBJ1-1
CDR3nt: TGCAGTGCAAGCCGGGACAGGGGATGGGGCACTGAAGCTTTCTTT
CDR3aa: CSASRDRGWGTEAFF

abundance: -
v_gene: TRBV2
d_gene: -
j_gene: TRBJ1-1
CDR3nt: TGTGCCAGCAGTGAAATGTCTTCCGACACTGAAGCTTTCTTT
CDR3aa: CASSEMSSDTEAFF

abundance: few
v_gene: TRBV20-1
d_gene: TRBD1
j_gene: TRBJ1-1
CDR3nt: TGCAGTGCCCCCCCCTCTGACAGGGCCAACACTGAAGCTTTCTTT
CDR3aa: CSAPPSDRANTEAFF

abundance: -
v_gene: TRBV3-1
d_gene: -
j_gene: TRBJ2-3
CDR3nt: TGTGCCAGCAGCCAAGATTCGGAGGACACAGATACGCAGTATTTT
CDR3aa: CASSQDSEDTDTQYF

abundance: -
v_gene: TRBV7-2
d_gene: -
j_gene: TRBJ2-5
CDR3nt: TGTGCCAGCAGCCCTGGGTCCATTGAGACCCAGTACTTC
CDR3aa: CASSPGSIETQYF

abundance: many
v_gene: TRBV6-1
d_gene: -
j_gene: TRBJ1-1
CDR3nt: TGTGCCAGCAGTCGCGTACTGGTGAACACTGAAGCTTTCTTT
CDR3aa: CASSRVLVNTEAFF

abundance: -
v_gene: TRBV12-3/TRBV12-4
d_gene: -
j_gene: TRBJ1-2
CDR3nt: TGTGCCAGCAGTTTAGCGCAGGGCTGGGGCTACACCTTC
CDR3aa: CASSLAQGWGYTF

abundance: -
v_gene: TRBV28
d_gene: -
j_gene: TRBJ1-3
CDR3nt: TGTGCCAGCAGTTTTGGCGGGTCTGGAAACACCATATATTTT
CDR3aa: CASSFGGSGNTIYF

abundance: -
v_gene: TRBV6-5
d_gene: TRBD1
j_gene: TRBJ2-1
CDR3nt: TGTGCCAGCAGAGACTACCCAGGGGGAGAGGTTGAGCAGTTCTTC
CDR3aa: CASRDYPGGEVEQFF